Included here is one T cell receptor beta chain sequence, with context. The same CDR3 is also encoded by other DNA sequences in this sample. The repertoire was sequenced with immunoSEQ multiplex PCR; TCRdb's copy has only in-frame clones and lacks some. In the table there are over 80,000 clones, around two thirds of which are singletons. This entry is derived from a study of blood T cell repertoires in COVID-19. Study overall: Samples of COVID-19 (acute and convalescent) were obtained from the United States, Italy and Spain.

This CDR3 has 13 residues. Trimming removed 1 base from V and 6 bases from J, with 7 bases in between. Germline CDR1 reads SEHNR; CDR2 reads FQNEAQ (reference sequence). The TCR was taken from a man in his 70s with COVID-19, enrolled during active disease. The chain carries TRBV7-9 and TRBJ1-5; no clear D. Sample: peripheral blood. The CDR3 sequence is CASSLDRGQPQHF. The CDR3, as DNA: TGTGCCAGCAGCTTAGACCGGGGTCAGCCCCAGCATTTT.